Shown below are 4 T cell receptor beta chains from a single sample sequenced in a study of cytomegalovirus exposure and HLA in healthy donors (dated by TCRdb to between 2016 and 2019). The method behind the library was the immunoSEQ multiplex PCR assay. For the multiplex PCR, a mixture combining 60 forward primers for TCR Vbeta segments and 13 reverse primers for TCR Jbeta segments was used. Held by TCRdb, this immuneACCESS table contains in-frame sequences only and omits some clones. Under half of the omission traces to an unresolved V gene where checked; the cause of the rest is unknown. This sample gives about 210,000 clones in total; approximately 86% of them show up just once. Of the sample, around 0.31% is held by the ten largest clones. The sample was PBMCs. These receptors were collected from a woman in her 30s in good health and CMV-seronegative.

This chain connects TRBV10-3 to TRBJ2-2, with 8 positions matching TRBD1. V was pared by 4 bases and J by 3 bases, with 4 bases of the junction left unmatched. The CDR3 consists of 15 residues. Germline lookup yields CDR1 ENHRY and CDR2 SYGVKD. In nucleotides, the CDR3 is TGTGCCATCAGTGTCGACAGGGGCGACACCGGGGAGCTGTTTTTT. Protein: CAISVDRGDTGELFF.

J is TRBJ2-7 and V is TRBV11-2; 11 nucleotides match TRBD1. Germline V gene data show CDR1 as SGHAT and CDR2 as FQNNGV. CDR3 length: 16 residues. V lost 5 bases, J lost 4 bases, and 10 bases stayed unmatched. The CDR3 DNA follows: TGTGCCAGCAGCCTGGTCCCGGGACAGGGGGTGTACGAGCAGTACTTC. Its translation: CASSLVPGQGVYEQYF.

V gene TRBV28 combines with J gene TRBJ2-3, with TRBD2 matching 9 bases. Looked up from germline, CDR1 is MDHEN and CDR2 is SYDVKM. The CDR3 is 17 residues long. The V and J ends lost 7 bases and 0 bases, in that order; junction bases with no gene match: 11. The DNA of the CDR3 is TGTGCCAGCACCGACCCGACTAGCGGTATTAGCACAGATACGCAGTATTTT. Its translation: CASTDPTSGISTDTQYF.

In its sample, this clone was seen a few times. The chain employs TRBV5-6 and TRBJ1-2, with 9 bases lining up with TRBD1. CDR3 length: 15 residues. From germline, CDR1 is SGHDT and CDR2 YYEEEE. The J segment lost 6 bases and the V segment lost 0 bases, leaving 6 bases of the junction unmatched. DNA for the CDR3: TGTGCCAGCAGCTTGGGCTGGGACAGGGTCCATGGCTACACCTTC. Its translation: CASSLGWDRVHGYTF. The full variable domain, rest sourced from reference TRBV5-6 and TRBJ1-2, is DAGVTQSPTHLIKTRGQQVTLRCSPKSGHDTVSWYQQALGQGPQFIFQYYEEEERQRGNFPDRFSGHQFPNYSSELNVNALLLGDSALYLCASSLGWDRVHGYTFGSGTRLTVV.